The T cell receptor beta chain under discussion was sequenced for a study of T cells after yellow fever vaccination. General study results and limits: Post-booster repertoires contained most primary-vaccination clones again (roughly 96% CD4, around 88% CD8). There was a small share of clonotypes that showed up in both the CD4 and CD8 compartments.

It was through 5'RACE template switching that TCR cDNA was made, with a universal primer site and UMIs added. TCRdb processed the 5' RACE reads anew with MiXCR; each CDR3 protein has one entry. The profile shows around 25,000 distinct CDR3 sequences, 3.4% of them singletons. This clonotype was recorded at least ten times. J gave up 3 bases and V 4 bases, and 1 base lay outside the gene matches. CDR3 size: 13 residues. CDR1 is SQVTM and CDR2 is ANQGSEA in the germline V gene. The material was PBMCs, either bulk or a sorted T-cell subset (CD4+, CD8+, memory, or dextramer-sorted; not recorded which), obtained approximately 40 days after the first yellow fever vaccination. This chain uses TRBV29-1 with TRBJ1-5; TRBD1 agrees at 9 bases. The clonotype was recovered from a man younger than 35 who received the YFV17D yellow fever vaccine. The CDR3 here is CSVGDRVNQPQHF. CDR3 DNA sequence: TGCAGCGTTGGGGACAGGGTCAATCAGCCCCAGCATTTT.